One T cell receptor beta chain is described in this entry. The clone's antigen remains unknown. There are no base qualities to consult, and no much larger clone falls within one base. The library was produced with the immunoSEQ multiplex PCR assay. The multiplex PCR relied on a mix of 60 forward primers for TCR Vbeta segments and 13 reverse primers for TCR Jbeta segments. A multiplex PCR assay on genomic DNA amplified the CDR3 region of rearranged TCR beta genes. On the Illumina HiSeq System, the amplified TCR beta libraries were sequenced as 87-base-pair reads. On the study's bioinformatics: In a later analysis, roughly 80 million unique TCR beta chains were counted across the roughly 610 repertoires, and approximately 11 million of these chains were shared by at least two donors. A nearest-neighbor algorithm error-corrected the raw reads and collapsed the reads into unique sequences, merging closely related sequences to remove PCR and sequencing errors. Alignment of CDR3 sequences to IMGT reference sequences was used to assign V, D and J gene segments. For a sequence to be retained, a match of at least six nucleotides to both a V gene segment and a J gene segment was required. Rearrangements were called productive when the CDR3 lacked stop codons and stayed in frame with V and J; all others were non-productive. Following IMGT convention, CDR3 was defined as the stretch from the second conserved V-encoded cysteine up to the conserved J-encoded phenylalanine. Sequences without an unambiguous match to a single V gene segment were excluded from the earlier analysis of 450 to 750 of the donors. An earlier analysis of almost 600 of the donors classified V segments as functional when productive rearrangements were above 56.7% and as segregating when the standard deviation between donors was above 5%. A statistical classification framework was built to diagnose cytomegalovirus status from the catalog of TCR beta chain sequences. In a later analysis, TCR nucleotide sequences were compared against IMGT/GENE-DB human TR gene sequences so that V and J genes could be assigned. A later analysis assigned CDR3 sequences and most-parsimonious VDJ recombination scenarios with the TCRdist pipeline. In a later analysis, each TCR beta chain was defined by its CDR3 amino acid sequence together with its V-gene family, and reads lacking a unique V-gene family were excluded. To address suspected cross-contamination and a sequencing artifact, a later analysis removed roughly 640 highly shared, low-generation-probability nucleotide sequences. A later analysis calculated a clonal expansion index for each public chain from normalized within-repertoire ranks of inferred template counts. A later analysis computed generation probabilities with a VDJ recombination model fitted to out-of-frame rearrangements, and checked the results against IGoR. In a later analysis, TCR-TCR, TCR-HLA and TCR-CMV co-occurrence was scored with hypergeometric tests, and a repertoire-size bias correction was applied to TCR pairs. A later analysis estimated false discovery rates by permuting HLA or CMV assignments 20 times. In a later analysis, co-occurring TCRs were grouped using DBSCAN, with TCRdist sequence similarity added in when clustering inside HLA-allele-positive subsets. Repertoires with fewer than 30,000 or more than 120,000 public chains, plus five repertoires with anomalous nucleotide sharing, were excluded from co-occurrence clustering. Here the immuneACCESS table is served through TCRdb, limited to in-frame sequences with V and J called. Missing clones are a known gap in these copies; in checked studies unresolved V genes cover under half, and the rest lacks a known reason. V and J calls and clone size are copied from that table; D and trimming were computed from the DNA. The sample includes about 200,000 clones, with 80% to 85% observed a single time. The ten largest clones represent 1.1% of the sample.

The data are from a study of cytomegalovirus exposure and HLA in healthy donors listed by TCRdb under 2017. About the study as a whole: An earlier analysis of roughly 610 of the donors reported approximately 280 Gb of sequence data and 95 million to 130 million unique TCR beta sequences obtained from some 170 million T cells. An early release covering roughly 600 HLA-typed donors comprised roughly 300 gigabases of sequencing data and 85 million or so unique TCR sequences. Of the 398 genotyped donors, 75% to 85% were placed in the genetic ancestry cluster associated with self-reported Caucasian donors. The study aimed to test whether signatures of past pathogen exposure could be identified by cataloging public T cell receptors. The study profiled the T cell repertoires of 666 subjects by immunosequencing and related them to cytomegalovirus serostatus. Besides the first cohort of approximately 670 subjects, a separate validation cohort made up of about 120 different subjects was used. To predict cytomegalovirus infection status, the study combined high-throughput TCR immunosequencing, statistical association of individual TCRs with disease status, and machine learning. To study patterns of TCR occurrence, a later analysis re-analyzed previously published TCR beta repertoires from 700 or so donors and added high-resolution HLA genotyping. The later analysis used no new phenotypic data to find candidate immune exposures, relying instead on TCR beta sequences and their occurrence across donors. In an earlier analysis of several hundred of the donors, high-throughput TCR beta sequencing was used to judge whether each TCR beta V gene segment behaved as functional or pseudogenic. Alongside the repertoire data, information on donor age, sex, ethnicity and CMV serostatus was compiled. A later genetic analysis used genome-wide SNP genotypes for about three fifths of the 666 donors, treating that subset as a discovery cohort. Every discovery cohort repertoire had been produced on one sequencing platform. HLA typing covered class I and class II loci at four-digit resolution. Typing coverage varied by locus: 629-630 donors for A, B, C, DRB1 and DQB1; around 560 for DQA1; about 590 for DPA1; roughly 470 for DPB1. Because of strong linkage in the cohort, roughly five DR-DQ haplotypes were treated as single units for association and clustering. Among roughly 400 genotyped donors of the cohort, an average of 235,054 unique TCR beta nucleotide sequences were sequenced per donor, around 20% of them non-productive.

The junction carries 12 bases between V and J, which are trimmed by 0 bases and 12 bases respectively. The CDR3 spans 13 residues, from the cysteine through the phenylalanine. Only the CDR3 DNA is retained, 39 bases long and in frame from the first base. The germline V gene gives CDR1 as MNHNS and CDR2 as SASEGT. The cohort consisted of fewer than 700 healthy bone marrow donors. At the time of sampling, every cohort member was nominally healthy, though immune exposures that went unrecorded were likely present. The donor was CMV seronegative and was included in the group of hundreds of seronegative cohort members. Each donor provided a peripheral blood sample, and peripheral blood mononuclear cells were used for TCR beta sequencing. The Qiagen DNeasy Blood Extraction Kit was used to extract genomic DNA from the blood cell samples. General study outcomes and caveats: In a later genetic analysis, fewer N-insertions in productive TCRs were reported among donors in an Asian-associated ancestry cluster than the roughly 670-donor mean. Strong co-occurrence of HLA alleles, especially DR and DQ, made assigning TCR associations to individual alleles difficult. The classifier was reported to diagnose cytomegalovirus status with high specificity and sensitivity in both the original cohort and the validation cohort. A later analysis reported that several top co-occurrence clusters appeared linked to parvovirus B19, influenza, CMV and Epstein-Barr virus. Over 15 rarely observed V segments, including chromosome 9 orphons, were excluded from the earlier analysis of several hundred of the donors because counts were too low. In a later analysis, about 17,000 TCR beta sequences were associated with specific HLA alleles at a false discovery rate of 0.05. In this cohort, only TCR beta chains were sequenced, and detectable features were limited by the absence of alpha or paired-chain data. A few of the identified cytomegalovirus-associated TCR beta chains were confirmed in vitro to be specific for cytomegalovirus antigens. Correlated functional status among segregating V segments might reflect linkage disequilibrium, but an unknown experimental factor could not be ruled out. A later analysis found that TCR association rates varied across HLA loci, with DRB1 alleles showing the most associated TCRs and HLA-C alleles the fewest. V-gene and J-gene trimming of TCR beta chains was associated with a missense DCLRE1C variant in a later genetic analysis, and the association was replicated in an independent cohort. In an earlier analysis of around 600 of the donors, most TCR beta V segments were observed in productive rearrangements about 87% or about 30% of the time, broadly matching IMGT annotations. A cluster of highly shared sequence variants was judged likely to be a technical artifact of the sequencing pipeline. According to the authors, the approach could potentially be generalized to other disease states and immunological phenotypes. A later analysis found that most CMV-associated TCR beta chains appeared HLA-restricted, with HLA associations seemingly driven largely by CMV exposure. Because HLA typing was unavailable for some donors at each locus, only the typed subset was used in association tests. The study gave a list of 150 to 200 TCR beta chains associated with cytomegalovirus. Immune exposure information for the cohort was limited to CMV serostatus. Sequencing depth was assumed to be roughly uniform across donors in the presence/absence analyses, though that assumption may not hold. Some IMGT-functional V segments, including TRBV6-2 and TRBV6-3, could not be told apart with the 87-base-pair reads, so those segments were excluded. A further reported finding was that TCR beta sequences accurately predicted the HLA-A and HLA-B alleles for most subjects in the first cohort. Compared with equally common non-associated chains, HLA-associated TCR beta chains in a later analysis were more clonally expanded and had lower generation probabilities. Most TCR sequences were seen in very few donors, while some public TCRs were found in many individuals.

Specimen: PBMCs. The TCR sequence derives from a woman aged 35 to 49 in good health and CMV-seronegative. The sequence links TRBV6-1 to TRBJ1-5; the D gene assignment is ambiguous. The nucleotide sequence is TGTGCCAGCAGTGAAGCGCTTATGAGCTTCCAGCATTTT. This is translated as CASSEALMSFQHF.